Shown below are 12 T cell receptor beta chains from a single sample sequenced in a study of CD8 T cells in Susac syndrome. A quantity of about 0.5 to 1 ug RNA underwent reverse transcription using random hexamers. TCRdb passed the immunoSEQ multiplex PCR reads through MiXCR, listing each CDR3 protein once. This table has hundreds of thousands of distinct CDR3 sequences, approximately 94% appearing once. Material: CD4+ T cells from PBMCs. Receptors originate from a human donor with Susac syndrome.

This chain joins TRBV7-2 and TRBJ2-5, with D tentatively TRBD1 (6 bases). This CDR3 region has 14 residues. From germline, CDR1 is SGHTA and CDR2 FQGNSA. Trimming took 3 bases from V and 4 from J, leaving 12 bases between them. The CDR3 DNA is TGTGCCAGCAGCTTGGACCAGGGGATAGAGACCCAGTACTTC. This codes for CASSLDQGIETQYF. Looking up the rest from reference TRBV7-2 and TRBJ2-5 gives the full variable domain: GAGVSQSPSNKVTEKGKDVELRCDPISGHTALYWYRQSLGQGLEFLIYFQGNSAPDKSGLPSDRFSAERTGGSVSTLTIQRTQQEDSAVYLCASSLDQGIETQYFGPGTRLLVL.

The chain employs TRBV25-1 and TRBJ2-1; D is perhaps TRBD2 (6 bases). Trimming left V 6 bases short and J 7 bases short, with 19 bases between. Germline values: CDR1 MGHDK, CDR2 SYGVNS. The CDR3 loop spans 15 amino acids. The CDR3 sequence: CASSLHGTGLNEQFF. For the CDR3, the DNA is TGTGCCAGCAGCCTACACGGGACTGGATTGAATGAGCAGTTCTTC.

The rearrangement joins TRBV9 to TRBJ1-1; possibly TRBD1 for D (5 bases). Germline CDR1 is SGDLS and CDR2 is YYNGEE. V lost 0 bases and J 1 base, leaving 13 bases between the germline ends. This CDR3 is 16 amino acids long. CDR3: CASSVGVGQGNTEAFF. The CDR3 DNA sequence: TGTGCCAGCAGCGTAGGAGTAGGGCAGGGGAACACTGAAGCTTTCTTT.

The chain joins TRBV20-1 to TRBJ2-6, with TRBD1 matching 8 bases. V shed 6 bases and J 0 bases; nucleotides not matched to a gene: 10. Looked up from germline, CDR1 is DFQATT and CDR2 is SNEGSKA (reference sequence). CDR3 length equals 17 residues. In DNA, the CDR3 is TGCAGTGCAACCCATGGACAGGGTAGCTCTGGGGCCAACGTCCTGACTTTC. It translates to CSATHGQGSSGANVLTF.

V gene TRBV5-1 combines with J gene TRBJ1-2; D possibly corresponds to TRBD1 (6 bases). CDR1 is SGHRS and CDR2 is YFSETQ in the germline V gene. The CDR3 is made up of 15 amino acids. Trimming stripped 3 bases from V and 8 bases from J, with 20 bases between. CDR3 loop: CASSSLVTGGEGYTF. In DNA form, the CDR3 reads TGCGCCAGCAGCTCGCTGGTGACAGGCGGTGAAGGCTACACCTTC.

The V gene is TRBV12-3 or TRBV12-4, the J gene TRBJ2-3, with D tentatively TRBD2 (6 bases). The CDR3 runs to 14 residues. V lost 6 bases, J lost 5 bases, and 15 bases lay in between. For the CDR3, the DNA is TGTGCCAGCAGGACGGGGGTGGGGAAAGATACGCAGTATTTT. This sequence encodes CASRTGVGKDTQYF.

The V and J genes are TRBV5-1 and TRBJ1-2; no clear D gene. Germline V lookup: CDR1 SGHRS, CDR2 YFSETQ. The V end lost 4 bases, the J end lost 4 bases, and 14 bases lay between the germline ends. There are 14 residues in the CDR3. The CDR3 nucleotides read TGCGCCAGCAGCACGGAAGGTACATCCTATGGCTACACCTTC. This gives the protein CASSTEGTSYGYTF.

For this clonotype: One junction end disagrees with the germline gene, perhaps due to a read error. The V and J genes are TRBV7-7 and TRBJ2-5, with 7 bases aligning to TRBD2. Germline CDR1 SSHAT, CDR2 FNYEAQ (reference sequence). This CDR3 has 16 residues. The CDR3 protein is CASSLNAAGVQETQYF. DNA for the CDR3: TGTGCTAGCAGCTTAAACGCGGCGGGGGTTCAAGAGACCCAGTACTTC.

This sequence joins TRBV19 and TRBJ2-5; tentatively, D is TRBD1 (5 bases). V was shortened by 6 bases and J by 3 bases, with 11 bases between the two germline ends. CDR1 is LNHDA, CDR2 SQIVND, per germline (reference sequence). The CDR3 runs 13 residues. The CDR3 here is CASRADTEETQYF. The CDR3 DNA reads TGTGCCAGTAGGGCGGACACCGAAGAGACCCAGTACTTC.

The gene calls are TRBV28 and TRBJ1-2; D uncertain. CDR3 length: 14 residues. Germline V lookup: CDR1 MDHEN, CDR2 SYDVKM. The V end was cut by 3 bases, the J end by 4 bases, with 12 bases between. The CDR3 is CASSFGIESYGYTF. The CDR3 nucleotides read TGTGCCAGCAGTTTCGGAATTGAGAGCTATGGCTACACCTTC.

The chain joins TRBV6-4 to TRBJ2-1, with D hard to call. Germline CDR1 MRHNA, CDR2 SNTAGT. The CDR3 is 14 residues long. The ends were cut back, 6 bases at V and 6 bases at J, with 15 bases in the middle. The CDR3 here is CASRPLTAVNEQFF. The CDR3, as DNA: TGTGCCAGCAGGCCTTTGACGGCCGTCAATGAGCAGTTCTTC.

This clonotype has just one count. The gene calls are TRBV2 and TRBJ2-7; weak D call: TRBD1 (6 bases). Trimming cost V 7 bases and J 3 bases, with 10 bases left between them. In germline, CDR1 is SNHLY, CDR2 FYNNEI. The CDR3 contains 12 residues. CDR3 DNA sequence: TGTGCCAGCACAAAGGACAGCTACGAGCAGTACTTC. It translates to CASTKDSYEQYF.